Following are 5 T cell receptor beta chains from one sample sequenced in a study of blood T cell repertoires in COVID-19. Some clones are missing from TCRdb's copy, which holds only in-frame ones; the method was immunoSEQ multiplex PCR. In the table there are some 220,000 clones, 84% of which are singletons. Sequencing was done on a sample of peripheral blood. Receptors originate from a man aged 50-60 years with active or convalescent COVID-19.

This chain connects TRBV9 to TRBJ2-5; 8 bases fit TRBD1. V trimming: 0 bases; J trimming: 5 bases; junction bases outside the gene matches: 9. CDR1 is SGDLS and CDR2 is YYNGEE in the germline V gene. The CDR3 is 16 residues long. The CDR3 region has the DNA TGTGCCAGCAGCGTAGGGTCCGCAGGGGGCGCGGAGACCCAGTACTTC. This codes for CASSVGSAGGAETQYF. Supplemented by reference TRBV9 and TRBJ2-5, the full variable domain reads DSGVTQTPKHLITATGQRVTLRCSPRSGDLSVYWYQQSLDQGLQFLIQYYNGEERAKGNILERFSAQQFPDLHSELNLSSLELGDSALYFCASSVGSAGGAETQYFGPGTRLLVL.

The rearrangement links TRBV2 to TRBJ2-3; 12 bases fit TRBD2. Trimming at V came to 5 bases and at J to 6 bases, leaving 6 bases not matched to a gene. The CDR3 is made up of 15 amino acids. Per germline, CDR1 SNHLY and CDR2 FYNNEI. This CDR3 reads CASSTGTSGWDTQYF. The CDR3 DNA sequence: TGTGCCAGCAGTACCGGGACTAGCGGGTGGGATACGCAGTATTTT.

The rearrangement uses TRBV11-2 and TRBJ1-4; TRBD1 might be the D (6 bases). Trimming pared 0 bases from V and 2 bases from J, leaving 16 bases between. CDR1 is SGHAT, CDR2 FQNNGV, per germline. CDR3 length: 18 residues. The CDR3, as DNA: TGTGCCAGCAGCTTAGATTTGGCCGCGGGGGCGACTAATGAAAAACTGTTTTTT. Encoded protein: CASSLDLAAGATNEKLFF.

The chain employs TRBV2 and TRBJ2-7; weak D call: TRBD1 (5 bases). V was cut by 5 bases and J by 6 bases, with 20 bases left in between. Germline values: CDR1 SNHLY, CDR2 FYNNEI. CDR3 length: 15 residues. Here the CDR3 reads CASSPTLVGLGEQYV. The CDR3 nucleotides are TGTGCCAGCAGTCCCACCCTCGTGGGGCTTGGCGAGCAGTACGTC.

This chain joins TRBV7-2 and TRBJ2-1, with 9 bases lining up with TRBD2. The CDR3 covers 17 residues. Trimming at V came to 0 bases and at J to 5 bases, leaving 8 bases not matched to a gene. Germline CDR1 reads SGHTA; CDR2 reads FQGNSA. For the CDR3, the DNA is TGTGCCAGCAGCTTAGCGAGGTATAGCGGGAGTCACAATGAGCAGTTCTTC. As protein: CASSLARYSGSHNEQFF.